This TCR beta chain was identified during a study of memory CD8 T cells in hepatitis C reinfection. Time point here: pre-reinfection, 55 to 20 weeks before reinfection detection. TCR sequencing was done directly ex vivo on sorted cells, without expansion in vitro. Control naive CD8 T cells came from two donors at all three reinfection time points. CDR1 and CDR2 (germline): LGHNA, YNFKEQ. V lost 1 base, J lost 6 bases, and 4 bases stayed unmatched. The length of the CDR3 is 14 residues. Measured with immunoSEQ multiplex PCR; TCRdb has only the in-frame clones, and not every one. Of about 6,200 clones listed, 80% to 90% are singletons.

The specimen sequenced was naive CD8+ T cells sorted from blood. The chain employs TRBV4-2 and TRBJ2-7; 9 bases agree with TRBD1. The sequence was collected from a man aged 50-60 years with hepatitis C virus infection. The CDR3 reads CASSQVGTGSEQYF. CDR3 DNA: TGTGCCAGCAGCCAAGTCGGGACAGGGTCCGAGCAGTACTTC.